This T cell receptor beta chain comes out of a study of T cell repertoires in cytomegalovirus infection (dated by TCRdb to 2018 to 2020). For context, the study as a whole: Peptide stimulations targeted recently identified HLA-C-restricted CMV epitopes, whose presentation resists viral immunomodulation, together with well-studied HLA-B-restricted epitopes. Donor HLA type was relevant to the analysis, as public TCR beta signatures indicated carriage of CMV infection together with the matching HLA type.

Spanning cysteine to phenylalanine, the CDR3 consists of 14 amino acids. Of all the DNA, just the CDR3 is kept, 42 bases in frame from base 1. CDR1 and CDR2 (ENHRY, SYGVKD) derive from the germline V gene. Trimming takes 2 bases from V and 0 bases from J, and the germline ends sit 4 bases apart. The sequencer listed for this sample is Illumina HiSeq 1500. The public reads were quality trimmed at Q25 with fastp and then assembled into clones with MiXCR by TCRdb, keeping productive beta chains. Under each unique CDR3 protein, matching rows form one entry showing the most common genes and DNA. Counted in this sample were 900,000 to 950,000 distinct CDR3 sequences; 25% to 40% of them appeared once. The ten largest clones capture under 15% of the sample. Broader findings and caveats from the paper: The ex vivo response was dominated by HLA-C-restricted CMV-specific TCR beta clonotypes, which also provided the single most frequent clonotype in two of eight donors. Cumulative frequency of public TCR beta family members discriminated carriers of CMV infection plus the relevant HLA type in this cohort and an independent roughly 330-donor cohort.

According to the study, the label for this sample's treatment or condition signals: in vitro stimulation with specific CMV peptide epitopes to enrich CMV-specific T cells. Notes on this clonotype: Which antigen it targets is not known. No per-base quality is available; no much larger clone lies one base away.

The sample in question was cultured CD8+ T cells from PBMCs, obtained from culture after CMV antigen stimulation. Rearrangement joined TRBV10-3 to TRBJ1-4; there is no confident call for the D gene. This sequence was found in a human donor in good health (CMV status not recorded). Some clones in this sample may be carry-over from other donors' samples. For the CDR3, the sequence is CAISEGTTNEKLFF. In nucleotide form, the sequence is TGTGCCATCAGTGAGGGGACAACTAATGAAAAACTGTTTTTT.